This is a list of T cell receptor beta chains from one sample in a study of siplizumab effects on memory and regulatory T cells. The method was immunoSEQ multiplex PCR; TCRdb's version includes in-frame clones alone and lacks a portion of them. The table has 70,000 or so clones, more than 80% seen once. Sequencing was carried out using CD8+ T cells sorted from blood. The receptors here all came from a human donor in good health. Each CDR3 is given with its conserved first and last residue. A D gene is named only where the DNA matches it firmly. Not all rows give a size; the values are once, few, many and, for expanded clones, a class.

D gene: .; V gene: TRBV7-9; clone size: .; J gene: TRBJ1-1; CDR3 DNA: TGTGCCAGCAGCTTTCCCCCTAGGGTCGGTTCCTCTGAAGCTTTCTTT; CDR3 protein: CASSFPPRVGSSEAFF
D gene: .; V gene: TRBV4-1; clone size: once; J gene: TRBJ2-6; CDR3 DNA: TGCGCCAGCAGCCAAGATACAGGGCCCGGGGCCAACGTCCTGACTTTC; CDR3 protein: CASSQDTGPGANVLTF
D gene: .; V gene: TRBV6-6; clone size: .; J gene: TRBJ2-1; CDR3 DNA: TGTGCCAGCAGTTACTCGTCGGGGGAGTACAATGAGCAGTTCTTC; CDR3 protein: CASSYSSGEYNEQFF
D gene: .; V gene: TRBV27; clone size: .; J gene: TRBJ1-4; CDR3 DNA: TGTGCCAGCAGTCCGGAGGTAGCTAATGAAAAACTGTTTTTT; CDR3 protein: CASSPEVANEKLFF
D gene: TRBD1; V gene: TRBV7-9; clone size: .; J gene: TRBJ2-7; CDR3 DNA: TGTGCCAGCAGTTATGGGACAGGGCCATACGAGCAGTACTTC; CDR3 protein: CASSYGTGPYEQYF
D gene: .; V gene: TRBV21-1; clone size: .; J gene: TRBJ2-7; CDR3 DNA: TGTGCCAGCAGCGAGCGACAGGGGGAAGACTTC; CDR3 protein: CASSERQGEDF
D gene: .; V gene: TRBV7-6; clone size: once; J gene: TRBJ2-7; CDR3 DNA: TGTGCCAGCAGCTTCCTGAGGGACGAGCAGTACTTC; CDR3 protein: CASSFLRDEQYF
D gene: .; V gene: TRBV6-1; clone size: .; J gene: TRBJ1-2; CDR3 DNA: TGTGCCAGCAGTGAATATAGTGGGCTGGGATTCTCCTATGGCTACACCTTC; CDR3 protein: CASSEYSGLGFSYGYTF
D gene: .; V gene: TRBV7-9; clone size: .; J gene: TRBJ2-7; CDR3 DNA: TGTGCCAGCAGCTACACGACAGGACTCAACGAGCAGTACTTC; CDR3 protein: CASSYTTGLNEQYF
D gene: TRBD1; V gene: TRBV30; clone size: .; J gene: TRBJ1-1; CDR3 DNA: TGTGCCTGGAGCCCGGGACAGGGGAACACTGAAGCTTTCTTT; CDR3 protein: CAWSPGQGNTEAFF
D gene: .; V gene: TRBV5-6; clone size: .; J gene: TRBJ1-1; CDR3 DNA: TGTGCCAGCAGCTTGAAAAGGGGTAACACTGAAGCTTTCTTT; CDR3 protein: CASSLKRGNTEAFF
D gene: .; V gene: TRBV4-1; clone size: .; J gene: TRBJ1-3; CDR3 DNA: TGCGCCAGCAGCTTTCCCTCCGAAGGATCTGGAAACACCATATATTTT; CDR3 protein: CASSFPSEGSGNTIYF
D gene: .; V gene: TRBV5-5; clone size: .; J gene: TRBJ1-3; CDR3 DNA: TGTGCCAGCAGCTTGGCGGGGGCTGGAAACACCATATATTTT; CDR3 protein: CASSLAGAGNTIYF
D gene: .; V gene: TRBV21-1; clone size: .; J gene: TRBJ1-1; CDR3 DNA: TGTGCCAGCAGCAAAGGCCGGCAGGCGTACACTGAAGCTTTCTTT; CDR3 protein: CASSKGRQAYTEAFF
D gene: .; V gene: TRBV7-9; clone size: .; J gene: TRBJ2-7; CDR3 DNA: TGTGCCAGCAGCTCCTACCCGGATGGCCTGGCTAGCGACTCTTACGAGCAGTACTTC; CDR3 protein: CASSSYPDGLASDSYEQYF
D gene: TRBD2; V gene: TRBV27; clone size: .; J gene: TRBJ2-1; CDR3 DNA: TGTGCCAGCAGTTTATTTCTGCGGACTAGCGGCAATGAGCAGTTCTTC; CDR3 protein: CASSLFLRTSGNEQFF
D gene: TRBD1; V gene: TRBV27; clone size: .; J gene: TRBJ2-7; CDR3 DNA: TGTGCCAGCAGTCCAAGGGACAGCTCCTACGAGCAGTACTTC; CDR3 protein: CASSPRDSSYEQYF
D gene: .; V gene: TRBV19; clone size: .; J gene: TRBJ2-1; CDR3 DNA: TGTGCCAGTAGTATTAGTGGGACCAACTACAATGAGCAGTTCTTC; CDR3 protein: CASSISGTNYNEQFF
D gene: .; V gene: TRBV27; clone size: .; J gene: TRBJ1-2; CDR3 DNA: TGTGCCAGCGGCGGGGGGGCAGCAGATGGCTACACCTTC; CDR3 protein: CASGGGAADGYTF
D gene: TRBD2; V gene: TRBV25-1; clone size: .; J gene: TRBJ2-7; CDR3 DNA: TGTGCCAGCAGTCTCGGGGGGGAGCAGTACTTC; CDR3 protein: CASSLGGEQYF
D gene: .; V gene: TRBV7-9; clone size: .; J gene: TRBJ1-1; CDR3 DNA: TGTGCCAGCAGCACAGGGATAACCACTGAAGCTTTCTTT; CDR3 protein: CASSTGITTEAFF
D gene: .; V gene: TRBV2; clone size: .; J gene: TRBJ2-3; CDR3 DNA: TGTGCCAGCAGTGATAAAGCCAGTAACACAGATACGCAGTATTTT; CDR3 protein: CASSDKASNTDTQYF
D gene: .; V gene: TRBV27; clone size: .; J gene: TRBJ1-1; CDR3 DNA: TGTGCCAGCAGTAGGACAGTCCTTAACACTGAAGCTTTCTTT; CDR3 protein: CASSRTVLNTEAFF
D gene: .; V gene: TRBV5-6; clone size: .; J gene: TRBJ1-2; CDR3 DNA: TGTGCCAGCAGCTTTTGGGGTCGGGGGAATTATGGCTACACCTTC; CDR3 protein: CASSFWGRGNYGYTF
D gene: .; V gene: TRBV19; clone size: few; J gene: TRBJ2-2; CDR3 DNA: TGTGCCAGTAGTTGGGTATCCGGGGAGCTGTTTTTT; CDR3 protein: CASSWVSGELFF
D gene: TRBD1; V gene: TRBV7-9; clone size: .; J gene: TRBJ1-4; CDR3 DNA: TGTGCCAGCAGCTCCGGGACAGCCTTTCCTAATGAAAAACTGTTTTTT; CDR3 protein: CASSSGTAFPNEKLFF
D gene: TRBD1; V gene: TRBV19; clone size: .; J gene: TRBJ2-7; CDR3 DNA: TGTGCCAGTAGTATGACAGGGGGAATCTACGAGCAGTACTTC; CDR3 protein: CASSMTGGIYEQYF
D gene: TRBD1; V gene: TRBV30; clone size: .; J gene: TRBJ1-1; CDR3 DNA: TGTGCCTGGAGCGTGACAGGGTTTGGCACTGAAGCTTTCTTT; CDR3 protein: CAWSVTGFGTEAFF
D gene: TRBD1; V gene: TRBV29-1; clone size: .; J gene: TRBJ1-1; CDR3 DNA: TGCAGCGTTGAAGATTTAGAGTATGGGACAGTTTACACTGAAGCTTTCTTT; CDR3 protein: CSVEDLEYGTVYTEAFF
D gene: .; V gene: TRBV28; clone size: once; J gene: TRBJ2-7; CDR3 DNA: TGTGCCAGCAGGGTTGGCTCCTACGAGCAGTACTTC; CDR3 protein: CASRVGSYEQYF
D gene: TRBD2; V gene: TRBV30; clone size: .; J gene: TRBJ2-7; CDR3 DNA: TGTGCCTGGAGGGCCGGGACTAGCGGTCTGGAAGAGCAGTACTTC; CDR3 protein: CAWRAGTSGLEEQYF
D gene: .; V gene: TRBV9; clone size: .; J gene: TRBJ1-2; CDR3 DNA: TGTGCCAGCAGCGTAGATCGTCGGCTTAACTATGGCTACACCTTC; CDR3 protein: CASSVDRRLNYGYTF
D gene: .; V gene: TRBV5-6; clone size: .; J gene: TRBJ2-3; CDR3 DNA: TGTGCCAGTACCGCCTGGCGGGGCACAGATACGCAGTATTTT; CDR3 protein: CASTAWRGTDTQYF
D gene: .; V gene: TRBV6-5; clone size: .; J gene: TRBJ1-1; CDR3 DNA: TGTGCCAGCACGATAGGCTCTGAAGCTTTCTTT; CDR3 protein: CASTIGSEAFF
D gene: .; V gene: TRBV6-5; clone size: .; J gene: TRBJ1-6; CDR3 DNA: TGTGCCAGCAGTTACACTGGGTCGATGGATTCACCCCTCCACTTT; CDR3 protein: CASSYTGSMDSPLHF
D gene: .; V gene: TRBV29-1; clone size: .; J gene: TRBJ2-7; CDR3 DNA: TGCAGCGTTCACCCAGGCGGATGGGGATACGAGCAGTACTTC; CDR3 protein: CSVHPGGWGYEQYF
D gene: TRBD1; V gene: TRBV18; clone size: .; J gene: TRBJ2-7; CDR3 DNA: TGTGCCAGCTCACCAGGACAGGGGGCCTACTACGAGCAGTACTTC; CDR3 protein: CASSPGQGAYYEQYF
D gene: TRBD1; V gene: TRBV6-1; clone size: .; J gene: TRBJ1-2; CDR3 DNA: TGTGCACTGGACAGGGGGCTTTATGGCTACACCTTC; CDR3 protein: CALDRGLYGYTF
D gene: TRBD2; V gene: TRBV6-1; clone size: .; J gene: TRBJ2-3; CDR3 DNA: TGTGCCAGCAGTCCGACTAGCGGGGGGGCGGATACGCAGTATTTT; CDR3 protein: CASSPTSGGADTQYF
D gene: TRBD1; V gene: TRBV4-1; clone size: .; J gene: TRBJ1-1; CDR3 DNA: TGCGCCAGCAGCCAACCGACAGGGGGCTTGAACACTGAAGCTTTCTTT; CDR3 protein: CASSQPTGGLNTEAFF
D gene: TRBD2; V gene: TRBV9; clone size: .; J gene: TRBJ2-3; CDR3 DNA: TGTGCCAGCAGCGTTCCCAGGACTAGCGGGAGTCCCACAGATACGCAGTATTTT; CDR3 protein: CASSVPRTSGSPTDTQYF
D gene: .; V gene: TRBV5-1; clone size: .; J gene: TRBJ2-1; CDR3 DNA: TGCGCCAGCAGCTTGGTCGGTGACAGTAACAATGAGCAGTTCTTC; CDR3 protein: CASSLVGDSNNEQFF
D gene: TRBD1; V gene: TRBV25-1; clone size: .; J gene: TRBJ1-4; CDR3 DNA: TGTGCCAGCAGTGAATGGGACAGGTCTGCCTCTAATGAAAAACTGTTTTTT; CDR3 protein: CASSEWDRSASNEKLFF
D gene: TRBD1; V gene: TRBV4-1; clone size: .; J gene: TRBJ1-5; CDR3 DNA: TGCGCCAGCAGCCAAGATCCAAAGGGACAGGGGGCTACTCAGCCCCAGCATTTT; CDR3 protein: CASSQDPKGQGATQPQHF
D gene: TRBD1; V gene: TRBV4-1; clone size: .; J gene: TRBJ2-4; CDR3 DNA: TGCGCCAGCAGCCAGGGGGACAGCCTAGCCAAAAACATTCAGTACTTC; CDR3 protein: CASSQGDSLAKNIQYF
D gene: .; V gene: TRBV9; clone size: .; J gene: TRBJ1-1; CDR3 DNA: TGTGCCAGCAGCGTAGGCGGATCTTTCGACAGCTTGAACACTGAAGCTTTCTTT; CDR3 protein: CASSVGGSFDSLNTEAFF
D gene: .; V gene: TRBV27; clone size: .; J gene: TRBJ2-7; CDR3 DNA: TGTGCCAGCACCTCGGGGACGGAATCCTACGAGCAGTACTTC; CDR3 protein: CASTSGTESYEQYF